These 27 T cell receptor beta chains came from one sample sequenced in a study of cytomegalovirus exposure and HLA in healthy donors. PCR primers comprised 60 Vbeta and 13 Jbeta primers. Assay used: immunoSEQ multiplex PCR; TCRdb lists only in-frame clones, some missing. The data include under 150,000 clones; the top ten clones carry 2% to 3%. Material for sequencing was PBMCs. Source of these receptors: a man aged 35 to 55 in good health and CMV-seronegative.

V usage is TRBV5-1 and J usage is TRBJ1-5; perhaps TRBD1 as D (5 bases). V was cut by 0 bases and J by 8 bases, with 15 bases left in between. The germline V gene has CDR1 SGHRS and CDR2 YFSETQ. The length of the CDR3 is 15 residues. In nucleotides, the CDR3 is TGCGCCAGCAGCTTGGGATCAGGGCAGTCGGAGCCCCAGCATTTT. Translated: CASSLGSGQSEPQHF.

The V and J genes are TRBV19 and TRBJ2-7; D is possibly TRBD1 (7 bases). Germline V gene data show CDR1 as LNHDA and CDR2 as SQIVND (reference sequence). This CDR3 comprises 14 residues. V lost 1 base to trimming and J lost 3 bases, with 10 bases between them. As DNA, the CDR3 is TGTGCCAGTAGTATAGGACAGGGACTCTACGAGCAGTACTTC. Encoded protein: CASSIGQGLYEQYF.

The rearrangement uses TRBV5-1 and TRBJ1-1; D gene unclear. V was trimmed by 4 bases and J by 0 bases, leaving 10 bases between them. CDR1 and CDR2 (germline): SGHRS, YFSETQ. The CDR3 extends over 14 amino acids. CDR3 protein: CASSATTLNTEAFF. CDR3 sequence (DNA): TGCGCCAGCAGCGCAACGACACTGAACACTGAAGCTTTCTTT.

The chain carries TRBV5-1 and TRBJ1-3; D might be TRBD1 (6 bases). This CDR3 is built from 16 residues. Germline values: CDR1 SGHRS, CDR2 YFSETQ. V lost 4 bases to trimming and J lost 0 bases, with 14 bases between them. CDR3 coding DNA: TGCGCCAGCAGCCCCGGACAGCCCAACTCTGGAAACACCATATATTTT. This encodes CASSPGQPNSGNTIYF.

The chain recombines TRBV7-9 with TRBJ2-3, with 9 nucleotides matching TRBD1. Germline V gene lookup returns CDR1 SEHNR and CDR2 FQNEAQ (reference sequence). The CDR3 is 18 residues long. The V segment lost 5 bases and the J segment 5 bases; nucleotides outside the gene matches: 17. CDR3 in amino acids: CASSLVRTGAPQKDTQYF. CDR3 DNA sequence: TGTGCCAGCAGCCTAGTTCGGACAGGGGCTCCCCAGAAAGATACGCAGTATTTT. The full variable domain, completed using reference TRBV7-9 and TRBJ2-3, is DTGVSQNPRHKITKRGQNVTFRCDPISEHNRLYWYRQTLGQGPEFLTYFQNEAQLEKSRLLSDRFSAERPKGSFSTLEIQRTEQGDSAMYLCASSLVRTGAPQKDTQYFGPGTRLTVL.

The chain joins TRBV4-1 to TRBJ1-2; D might be TRBD1 (5 bases). This CDR3 contains 15 residues. V lost 1 base and J lost 4, with 13 bases in between. From germline, CDR1 is MGHRA and CDR2 YSYEKL. The CDR3 sequence: CASSQGEGAPYGYTF. CDR3 bases: TGCGCCAGCAGCCAAGGGGAAGGGGCGCCCTATGGCTACACCTTC.

V gene TRBV7-4 combines with J gene TRBJ1-4; TRBD1 matches 10 bases. The trim removed 5 bases at V and 3 bases at J, leaving 9 bases unmatched. The CDR3 has 17 amino acids. Looked up from germline, CDR1 is SGHVT and CDR2 is SQSDAQ. The DNA of the CDR3 is TGTGCCAGCAGCGTCCCGACAGGGGGCTGGTCTAATGAAAAACTGTTTTTT. Translated, it gives CASSVPTGGWSNEKLFF.

The V call is TRBV6-5, the J call TRBJ1-2; D may be TRBD1 (6 bases). This CDR3 comprises 13 residues. Between the trimmed V and J ends, which lost 2 bases and 7 bases, there was a span of 11 bases. Germline-derived CDR1 and CDR2 are MNHEY and SVGAGI. CDR3 sequence (DNA): TGTGCCAGCAGTTACGCGCAGGGGTTTGGCTACACCTTC. As protein: CASSYAQGFGYTF.

The J gene is TRBJ2-1, the V gene TRBV11-2; TRBD2 agrees at 8 bases. The CDR3 length is 15 residues. Unmatched junction bases numbered 3, after V lost 3 bases and J lost 2 bases. Per germline, CDR1 SGHAT and CDR2 FQNNGV. The CDR3 protein is CASSFLAGPYNEQFF. CDR3 sequence (DNA): TGTGCCAGCAGCTTCTTAGCGGGGCCCTACAATGAGCAGTTCTTC.

The chain links TRBV6-1 to TRBJ1-5, with D unresolved. The CDR3 is made up of 15 amino acids. V shed 2 bases and J shed 9 bases, with 17 bases lying between them. In germline, CDR1 is MNHNS, CDR2 SASEGT. CDR3 nucleotide sequence: TGTGCCAGCAGTGAAAGGTCATTGCAAGGGAGGCCCCAGCATTTT. This translates into CASSERSLQGRPQHF.

The gene calls are TRBV18 and TRBJ1-6, with D possibly being TRBD1 (6 bases). The CDR3 runs 13 residues. V was shortened by 2 bases and J by 8 bases, with 7 bases between the two germline ends. The V gene's germline CDR1 is KGHSH and CDR2 LQKENI. The CDR3 here is CASSPSGDSPLHF. The CDR3 DNA is TGTGCCAGCTCACCATCAGGGGATTCACCCCTCCACTTT.

V usage is TRBV19 and J usage is TRBJ1-1; 8 positions match TRBD1. Per the germline V gene, CDR1 is LNHDA and CDR2 is SQIVND (reference sequence). J was trimmed by 4 bases and V by 8 bases; bases with no gene match: 9. The CDR3 sequence is 14 residues long. This chain's CDR3 is CASLADRDGTEAFF. The CDR3 DNA sequence: TGTGCCAGTTTAGCGGACAGGGATGGCACTGAAGCTTTCTTT.

V gene TRBV25-1 combines with J gene TRBJ1-1; D possibly corresponds to TRBD1 (6 bases). The V and J ends lost 7 bases and 0 bases respectively, with 18 bases between them. The germline CDR1 and CDR2 sequences are MGHDK and SYGVNS. The CDR3 loop spans 16 amino acids. The CDR3 protein is CASTRGEGVMNTEAFF. CDR3 nucleotide sequence: TGTGCCAGCACCCGTGGGGAGGGGGTTATGAACACTGAAGCTTTCTTT.

V is TRBV7-9 and J is TRBJ2-2; TRBD2 agrees at 11 bases. Trimming removed 2 bases from V and 6 bases from J; junction bases left unmatched: 11. The germline V gene has CDR1 SEHNR and CDR2 FQNEAQ (reference sequence). The CDR3 covers 18 residues. CDR3 in DNA: TGTGCCAGCAGCTTATCCCTAGCGGGGGGCACAAGGGCCGGGGAGCTGTTTTTT. This sequence encodes CASSLSLAGGTRAGELFF.

About this clone itself: Additional DNA sequences in this sample encode the identical CDR3. The chain employs TRBV18 and TRBJ2-7; D call uncertain. Between the trimmed V and J ends, which lost 3 bases and 0 bases, there was a span of 3 bases. Per the germline V gene, CDR1 is KGHSH and CDR2 is LQKENI. The CDR3 has 12 residues. The CDR3 is CASSPSSYEQYF. Here the CDR3 DNA reads TGTGCCAGCTCACCCTCCTCCTACGAGCAGTACTTC.

The chain has TRBV5-1 and TRBJ2-5, with 7 bases fitting TRBD1. The J call is doubtful: the DNA matches TRBJ2-7 better. There are 15 residues in the CDR3. Germline CDR1 reads SGHRS; CDR2 reads YFSETQ. The CDR3 here is CASSPFTGAPYEQYF. CDR3 in DNA: TGCGCCAGCAGCCCCTTTACAGGGGCGCCCTACGAGCAGTACTTC.

This chain links TRBV11-3 with TRBJ1-1; 7 bases align to TRBD1. V dropped 8 bases and J dropped 1; count of bases not matched to a gene: 4. The CDR3 totals 13 residues. Looked up from germline, CDR1 is SGHNT and CDR2 is YENEEA. CDR3 in amino acids: CASSGTANTEAFF. The CDR3 DNA sequence: TGTGCCAGCTCCGGGACAGCGAACACTGAAGCTTTCTTT. Variable domain in full (rest from reference TRBV11-3 and TRBJ1-1): EAGVVQSPRYKIIEKKQPVAFWCNPISGHNTLYWYLQNLGQGPELLIRYENEEAVDDSQLPKDRFSAERLKGVDSTLKIQPAELGDSAVYLCASSGTANTEAFFGQGTRLTVV.

The chain uses TRBV29-1 and TRBJ1-4, with 7 bases fitting TRBD1. The ends lost 5 bases at V and 2 bases at J; junction bases unmatched: 5. This CDR3 has 14 amino acids. Germline V gene data show CDR1 as SQVTM and CDR2 as ANQGSEA. The DNA for the CDR3 is TGCAGCGTTACAGGGGCGGCGACTAATGAAAAACTGTTTTTT. It translates to CSVTGAATNEKLFF.

The chain couples TRBV11-2 to TRBJ1-2, with D tentatively TRBD1 (6 bases). CDR1 and CDR2 (germline): SGHAT, FQNNGV. The germline V and J ends were trimmed by 5 bases and 7 bases, with 20 bases remaining between them. The CDR3 totals 15 residues. Here the CDR3 DNA reads TGTGCCAGCAGCCCCGTTGATACCAGGGGAGTTGGCTACACCTTC. This translates into CASSPVDTRGVGYTF.

The J gene is TRBJ2-3, the V gene TRBV7-9; TRBD1 agrees at 7 bases. V lost 8 bases and J lost 1; bases outside the gene matches: 9. Germline V gives CDR1 SEHNR, CDR2 FQNEAQ (reference sequence). The CDR3 has 15 residues. The chain's CDR3 is CASQRPGTGTDTQYF. In DNA form, the CDR3 reads TGTGCCAGCCAACGACCCGGGACAGGCACAGATACGCAGTATTTT.

V is TRBV6-5 and J is TRBJ1-4; D gene unclear. The CDR3 spans 13 residues. The V and J ends lost 2 bases and 8 bases respectively, with 9 bases between them. Germline CDR1 reads MNHEY; CDR2 reads SVGAGI. The chain's CDR3 is CASSYMTREKLFF. CDR3 DNA sequence: TGTGCCAGCAGTTACATGACACGGGAAAAACTGTTTTTT.

The rearrangement links TRBV6-4 to TRBJ1-1; maybe TRBD1 (6 bases). CDR1 MRHNA and CDR2 SNTAGT come from the germline V gene. This CDR3 contains 13 residues. With 9 bases removed from V and 2 bases from J, the gap between germline ends came to 13 bases. CDR3 sequence: CASTTGPNTEAFF. The CDR3 coding sequence is TGTGCCAGTACCACAGGGCCAAACACTGAAGCTTTCTTT.

This chain links TRBV19 with TRBJ2-2; maybe TRBD2 (6 bases). The CDR3 consists of 16 residues. The V end lost 0 bases, the J end lost 5 bases, and 13 bases lay between the germline ends. Per the germline V gene, CDR1 is LNHDA and CDR2 is SQIVND (reference sequence). In DNA, the CDR3 is TGTGCCAGTAGTATAGATCGATCTGCGGGAACCGGGGAGCTGTTTTTT. Its protein is CASSIDRSAGTGELFF.

Turning to this clone: The sample has other DNA sequences that encode this CDR3 too. The rearrangement uses TRBV4-1 and TRBJ2-1, with 8 positions matching TRBD2. The germline CDR1 and CDR2 sequences are MGHRA and YSYEKL. V gave up 0 bases and J gave up 2 bases; unmatched junction bases: 6. The CDR3 covers 17 residues. CDR3 in amino acids: CASSQEARGGPYNEQFF. CDR3 bases: TGCGCCAGCAGCCAAGAGGCACGGGGGGGCCCCTACAATGAGCAGTTCTTC.

V and J are TRBV19 and TRBJ1-2; no clear D gene. Germline values: CDR1 LNHDA, CDR2 SQIVND (reference sequence). The CDR3 is made up of 11 amino acids. V was pared by 4 bases and J by 4 bases, with 4 bases between. The CDR3: CASSTVYGYTF. The CDR3 bases are TGTGCCAGTAGTACAGTCTATGGCTACACCTTC.

The chain recombines TRBV5-4 with TRBJ2-3; 8 bases are shared with TRBD2. The J segment lost 3 bases and the V segment lost 4 bases, leaving 7 bases of the junction unmatched. CDR3 length: 15 amino acids. The V gene's germline CDR1 is SGHNT and CDR2 YYREEE (reference sequence). CDR3 loop: CASSAAGGATDTQYF. DNA of the CDR3: TGTGCCAGCAGCGCGGCCGGGGGGGCAACAGATACGCAGTATTTT. Full variable domain (missing parts from reference TRBV5-4 and TRBJ2-3): ETGVTQSPTHLIKTRGQQVTLRCSSQSGHNTVSWYQQALGQGPQFIFQYYREEENGRGNFPPRFSGLQFPNYSSELNVNALELDDSALYLCASSAAGGATDTQYFGPGTRLTVL.

V usage is TRBV5-1 and J usage is TRBJ2-3, with D perhaps matching TRBD1 (6 bases). The germline CDR1 and CDR2 sequences are SGHRS and YFSETQ. The CDR3 spans 16 residues. Deletions cut 0 bases from V and 3 bases from J, with 14 bases between. The CDR3: CASSLAELGATDTQYF. DNA for the CDR3: TGCGCCAGCAGCTTGGCCGAGTTGGGGGCAACAGATACGCAGTATTTT.